This TCR beta chain came from a study of cytomegalovirus exposure and HLA in healthy donors. This CDR3 comprises 15 residues. The germline gives CDR1 ENHRY, CDR2 SYGVKD. Germline trimming cut 0 bases from V and 5 bases from J; bases unmatched to any gene: 7. PCR primers comprised 60 Vbeta and 13 Jbeta primers. Profiling relied on immunoSEQ multiplex PCR, and the TCRdb table lists in-frame clones only, not all of them. The table has 110,000 or so clones, 65% to 90% seen once. The chain is built from TRBV10-3 and TRBJ2-7, with 7 bases matching TRBD1. The sequencing input was PBMCs. This sequence originates from a woman aged 40 to 50 in good health and CMV-seronegative. The CDR3 coding sequence is TGTGCCATCAGTGAGTCGGCAGGGGGAGTCAACGAGCAGTACTTC. Its protein product is CAISESAGGVNEQYF.